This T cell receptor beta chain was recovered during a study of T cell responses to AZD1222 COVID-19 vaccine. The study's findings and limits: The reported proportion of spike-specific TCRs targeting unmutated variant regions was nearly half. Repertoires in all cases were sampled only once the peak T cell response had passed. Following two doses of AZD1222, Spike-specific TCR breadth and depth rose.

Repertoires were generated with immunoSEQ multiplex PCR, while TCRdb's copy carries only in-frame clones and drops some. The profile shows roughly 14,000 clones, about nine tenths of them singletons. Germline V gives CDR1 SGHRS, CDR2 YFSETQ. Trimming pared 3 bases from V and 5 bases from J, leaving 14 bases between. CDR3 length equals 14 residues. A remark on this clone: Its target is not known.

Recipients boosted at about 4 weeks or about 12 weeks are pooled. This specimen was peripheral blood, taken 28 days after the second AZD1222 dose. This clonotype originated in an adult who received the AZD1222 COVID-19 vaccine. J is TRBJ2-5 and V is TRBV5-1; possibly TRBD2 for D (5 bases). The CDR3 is CASSYEGLVETQYF. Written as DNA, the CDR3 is TGCGCCAGCAGCTATGAAGGACTCGTTGAGACCCAGTACTTC.